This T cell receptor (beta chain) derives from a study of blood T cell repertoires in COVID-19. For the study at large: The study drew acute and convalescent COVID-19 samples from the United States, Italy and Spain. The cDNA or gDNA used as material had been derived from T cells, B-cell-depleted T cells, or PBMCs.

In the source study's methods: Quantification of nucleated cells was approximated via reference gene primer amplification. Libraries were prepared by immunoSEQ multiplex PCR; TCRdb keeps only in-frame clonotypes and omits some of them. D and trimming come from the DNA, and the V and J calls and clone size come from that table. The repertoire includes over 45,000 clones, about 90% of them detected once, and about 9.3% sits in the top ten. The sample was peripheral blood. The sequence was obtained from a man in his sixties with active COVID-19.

In DNA form, the CDR3 reads TGTGCCAGCAGCTTGGCGGGCGGGCGCTGGTACCAAGAGACCCAGTACTTC. This encodes CASSLAGGRWYQETQYF. The genes are TRBV5-5 and TRBJ2-5; possibly TRBD2 for D (5 bases). The V gene lost 0 bases and the J gene lost 0 bases, with 15 bases spanning the gap. The CDR3 consists of 17 residues. CDR1 is SGHKS and CDR2 is YYEKEE in the germline V gene (reference sequence).